The source of this T cell receptor beta chain is a study of blood T cell repertoires in COVID-19. The V gene's germline CDR1 is SGHRS and CDR2 YFSETQ. V dropped 4 bases and J dropped 4 bases, with 14 bases sitting between them. The CDR3 has 14 residues. The data were produced by immunoSEQ multiplex PCR, yet TCRdb's version contains in-frame clones alone and is incomplete. The data hold some 170,000 clones, with more than 65% observed a single time. The chain uses TRBV5-1 and TRBJ1-2; D is possibly TRBD1 (6 bases). Sequencing was performed on PBMCs or T cells enriched from blood (not recorded which). The clonotype was recovered from a man aged 50-59 years who had recovered from COVID-19. The CDR3 region has the DNA TGCGCCAGCAGCGAAGGCAGGGGTAGCTATGGCTACACCTTC. It codes for CASSEGRGSYGYTF.